This T cell receptor beta chain was observed in a study of CD8 T cells in ankylosing spondylitis. Whole-study findings and limits: Clones tied to disease were said to be significantly enriched in matched ankylosing spondylitis synovial fluid.

Each TCR beta library was made by quantitative 5'-RACE that incorporated molecular barcodes. TCRdb ran MiXCR on the 5' RACE reads and lists one entry per CDR3 protein. The top ten clones hold 2.5% to 3.5% of a sample with about 120,000 distinct CDR3 sequences, about an eighth of them seen once. Remarks on this clonotype: The antigen is unknown.

The origin of this receptor is a female donor with ankylosing spondylitis or in good health (not recorded which). The sequencing sample was made of blood, either unsorted or a sorted T cell fraction (not recorded which).

CDR3 amino acids: CASRGVDETQYF. The DNA for the CDR3 is TGTGCCAGCAGGGGGGTTGATGAGACCCAGTACTTC. The chain combines TRBV3-1 with TRBJ2-5; D tentatively reads TRBD1 or TRBD2 (5 bases each). The CDR3 runs to 12 residues. Trimming removed 6 bases from V and 5 bases from J, with 10 bases in between. Germline values: CDR1 LGHDT, CDR2 YNNKEL (reference sequence).